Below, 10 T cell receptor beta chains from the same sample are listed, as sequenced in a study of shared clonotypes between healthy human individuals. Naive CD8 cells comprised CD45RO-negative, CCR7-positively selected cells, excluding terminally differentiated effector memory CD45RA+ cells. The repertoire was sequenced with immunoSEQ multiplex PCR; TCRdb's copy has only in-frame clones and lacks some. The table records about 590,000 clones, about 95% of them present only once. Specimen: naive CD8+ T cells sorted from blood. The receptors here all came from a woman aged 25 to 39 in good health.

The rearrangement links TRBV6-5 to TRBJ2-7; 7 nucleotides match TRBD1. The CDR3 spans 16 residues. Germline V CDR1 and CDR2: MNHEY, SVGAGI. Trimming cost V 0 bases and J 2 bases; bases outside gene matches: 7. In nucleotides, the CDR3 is TGTGCCAGCAGTTACTCTTCGGGACAGAGTACCTACGAGCAGTACTTC. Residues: CASSYSSGQSTYEQYF.

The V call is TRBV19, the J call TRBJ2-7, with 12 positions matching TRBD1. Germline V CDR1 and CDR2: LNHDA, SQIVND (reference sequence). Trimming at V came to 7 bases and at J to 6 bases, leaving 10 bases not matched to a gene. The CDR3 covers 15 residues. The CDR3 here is CASTPGQGAYSEQYF. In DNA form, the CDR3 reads TGTGCCAGTACCCCGGGACAGGGGGCCTATTCCGAGCAGTACTTC.

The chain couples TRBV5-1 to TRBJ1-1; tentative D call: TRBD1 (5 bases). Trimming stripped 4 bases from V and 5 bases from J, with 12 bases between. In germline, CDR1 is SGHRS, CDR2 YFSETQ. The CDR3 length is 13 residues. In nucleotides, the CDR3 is TGCGCCAGCAGCGGGGGGTCGGATACTGAAGCTTTCTTT. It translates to CASSGGSDTEAFF.

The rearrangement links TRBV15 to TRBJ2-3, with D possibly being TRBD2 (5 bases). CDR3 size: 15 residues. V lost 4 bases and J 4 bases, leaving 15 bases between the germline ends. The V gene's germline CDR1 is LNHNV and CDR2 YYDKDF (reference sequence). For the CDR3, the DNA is TGTGCCACCAGCAATGGCGTACTAGGCGCAGATACGCAGTATTTT. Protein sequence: CATSNGVLGADTQYF.

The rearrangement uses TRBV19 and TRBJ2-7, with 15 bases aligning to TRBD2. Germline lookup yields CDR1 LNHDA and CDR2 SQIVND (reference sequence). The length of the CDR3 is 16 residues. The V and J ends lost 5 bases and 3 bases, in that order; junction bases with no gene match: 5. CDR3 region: CASSPGLAGGFYEQYF. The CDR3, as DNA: TGTGCCAGTAGTCCCGGACTAGCGGGAGGGTTCTACGAGCAGTACTTC.

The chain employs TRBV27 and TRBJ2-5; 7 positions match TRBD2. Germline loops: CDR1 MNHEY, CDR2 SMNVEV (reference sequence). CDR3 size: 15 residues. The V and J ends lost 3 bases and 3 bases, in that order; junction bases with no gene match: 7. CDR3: CASSFFGLAEETQYF. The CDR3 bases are TGTGCCAGCAGTTTTTTCGGGCTAGCGGAAGAGACCCAGTACTTC.

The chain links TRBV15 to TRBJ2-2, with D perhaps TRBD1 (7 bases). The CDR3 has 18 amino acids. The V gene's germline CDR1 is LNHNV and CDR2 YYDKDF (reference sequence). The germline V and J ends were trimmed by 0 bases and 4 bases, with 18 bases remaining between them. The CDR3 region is CATSRDRGTAWGTGELFF. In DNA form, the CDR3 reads TGTGCCACCAGCAGAGATCGGGGGACAGCCTGGGGCACCGGGGAGCTGTTTTTT.

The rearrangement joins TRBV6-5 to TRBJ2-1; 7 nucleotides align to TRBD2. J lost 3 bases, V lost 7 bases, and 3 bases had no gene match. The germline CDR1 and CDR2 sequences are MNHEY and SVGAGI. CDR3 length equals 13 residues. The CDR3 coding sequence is TGTGCCAGCACCCGGGAGGTCTACAATGAGCAGTTCTTC. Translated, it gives CASTREVYNEQFF.

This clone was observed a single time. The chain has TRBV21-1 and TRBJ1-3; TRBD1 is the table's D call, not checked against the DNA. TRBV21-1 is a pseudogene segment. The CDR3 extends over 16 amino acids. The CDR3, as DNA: TGTGCCAGCAGCAAAAAACTGGGCCACCTTGGAAACACCATATATTTT. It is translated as CASSKKLGHLGNTIYF.

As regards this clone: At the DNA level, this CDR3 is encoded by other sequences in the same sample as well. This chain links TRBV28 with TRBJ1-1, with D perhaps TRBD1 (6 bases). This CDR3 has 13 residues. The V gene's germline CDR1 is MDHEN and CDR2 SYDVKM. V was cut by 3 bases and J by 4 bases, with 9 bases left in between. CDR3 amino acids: CASSFRGGTEAFF. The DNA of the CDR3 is TGTGCCAGCAGTTTTAGAGGGGGCACTGAAGCTTTCTTT.